This T cell receptor (beta chain) was identified in a study of regulatory T cells in long-lasting Graves disease. Arm-PCR of CDR3 regions with iRepertoire HTBI primers generated TCR beta libraries. TCRdb fed the multiplex PCR reads into MiXCR, producing one record per CDR3 protein. The sample has about 620,000 distinct CDR3 sequences; less than 20% are singletons. Time point of the sample: newly diagnosed GD, antithyroid drugs for less than 3 months. TCR sequences were obtained from RNA taken from PBMCs. Patients with Graves' disease were diagnosed by American Thyroid Association guidelines. Germline CDR1 is SNHLY and CDR2 is FYNNEI. V was pared by 3 bases and J by 3 bases, with 9 bases between. The CDR3 totals 14 residues. These data also formed part of another study, on T cells in Graves' hyperthyroidism and ophthalmopathy. This second study says: Uncontrolled infections, other autoimmune diseases, pregnancy or lactation led to exclusion of patients. Expanded thyroid clonotypes (above 0.001) were mostly also found in blood.

The origin of this receptor is a woman aged 25 to 45 with Graves disease. The chain employs TRBV2 and TRBJ1-5, with D uncertain. This material consisted of peripheral blood mononuclear cells (PBMCs), taken at new diagnosis, from a patient treated with antithyroid drugs. CDR3 amino acids: CASSDTAVNQPQHF. The CDR3 region has the DNA TGTGCCAGCAGTGACACGGCAGTCAATCAGCCCCAGCATTTT.